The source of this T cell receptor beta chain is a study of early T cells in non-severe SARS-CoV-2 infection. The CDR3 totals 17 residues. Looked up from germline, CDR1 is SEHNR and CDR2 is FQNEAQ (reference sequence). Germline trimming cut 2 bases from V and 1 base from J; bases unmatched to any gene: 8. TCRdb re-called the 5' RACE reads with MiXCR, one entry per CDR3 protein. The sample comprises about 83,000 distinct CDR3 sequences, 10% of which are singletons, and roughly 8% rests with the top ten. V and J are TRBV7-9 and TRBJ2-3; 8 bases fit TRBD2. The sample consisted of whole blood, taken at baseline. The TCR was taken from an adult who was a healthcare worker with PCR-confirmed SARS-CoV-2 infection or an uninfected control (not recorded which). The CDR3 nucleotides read TGTGCCAGCAGCTTAACCCGGTCGACTAGCGGCACAGATACGCAGTATTTT. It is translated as CASSLTRSTSGTDTQYF.